This T cell receptor beta chain was documented in a study of blood T cells in healthy people across ages. The CDR3 loop spans 10 amino acids. CDR1 SQVTM and CDR2 ANQGSEA come from the germline V gene. Trimming removed 6 bases from V and 10 bases from J, with 12 bases in between. With a J-beta primer mix and a sample-barcoded 5' primer, a second PCR ran about 6 to 11 cycles. MiXCR, applied by TCRdb to the 5' RACE reads, yields one record per CDR3 protein. The sample lists some 1.7 million distinct CDR3 sequences, 28% occurring once. The rearrangement links TRBV29-1 to TRBJ1-1; tentatively, D is TRBD1 (5 bases). The receptor was isolated from a woman aged 25 to 39 in good health. Sequencing used blood. CDR3 loop: CSVGPQGAFF. CDR3 in DNA: TGCAGCGTGGGGCCCCAGGGAGCTTTCTTT.